This entry is about one T cell receptor beta chain. This clone has only a few counts. Its antigen is currently not known. Nothing much larger sits one base from this clone, and base qualities are not available. The immunoSEQ Assay, which relies on bias-controlled multiplex PCR amplification of genomic DNA, was used to profile TCRbeta CDR3 regions. In the authors' own workflow: The absolute abundance of each unique TCRbeta CDR3 region was quantified after sequences were collapsed and filtered. Differential abundance was tested with two models: a binomial (Fisher-equivalent) model and a beta-binomial model that adds time-dependent variance fitted from healthy donors. Clones with fewer than 5 combined templates were removed, and a clone was called differentially abundant if the clone's Benjamini-Hochberg FDR was below 0.01. Beta-binomial variance was modeled as a function of total template count across the two samples using the form v = (b*log(k)+a)^2. TCRdb re-hosts the immuneACCESS table, in-frame sequences only. Its copies lack some clones; in the studies checked, an unresolved V gene accounts for under half of them, and the cause for the rest is not known. The DNA gave D and trimming, while V, J and clone size come from that table. Here the sample has some 120,000 clones; 84% occur a single time. Together, the top ten hold less than 4% of the sample.

This entry is derived from a study of identifying expanded T cells in peripheral blood (dated by TCRdb to about 2019). About the study as a whole: Technical replicates were generated by sequencing separate aliquots of the same genomic DNA pool, and four replicates were compared pairwise. The paper's findings and limits, for the study overall: Both the number of clones called differentially abundant and the false-positive rate were significantly reduced by the beta-binomial model across all healthy-donor time intervals. Across all healthy donors, variance in clone template counts between approximately 2-week samples was found to increase significantly with total template count. The binomial model flagged approximately 1.2 differentially abundant clones between technical replicates, compared with about 16 over approximately 2 weeks and approximately 19 over around 4 weeks. It was expected by the authors that biological variance in healthy repertoires might increase further over much longer intervals, such as months to years.

No immune events, such as infections, were documented for the healthy donors during the collection period. To calibrate time-dependent variance in a beta-binomial model of T-cell clone differential abundance, blood repertoires from healthy donors were used as a training cohort. There were roughly 10 healthy donors in the training cohort, of whom 3 were female and 7 were male. On average the donors were approximately 42 years old, and their ages spanned 29 to 64 years. Obtained from a commercial supplier, whole blood was collected from each healthy donor at three time points set around 14 days apart. For immunosequencing, genomic DNA was extracted from unsorted whole blood. The CDR3 spans 16 residues, from the cysteine through the phenylalanine. The entry retains the CDR3 DNA only, 48 bases that are in frame from base 1. CDR1 and CDR2 (MNHNS, SASEGT) derive from the germline V gene. Trimming removed 1 base from V and 5 bases from J, leaving 12 bases between the germline ends.

This TCR was sampled from a person aged 18 to 75 in good health. Recombination joined TRBV6-1 with TRBJ1-6; no D gene can be assigned with confidence. Source material: blood. The sequence in DNA is TGTGCCAGCAGTGAAGTGTGGAGGGTTGATAATTCACCCCTCCACTTT. This codes for CASSEVWRVDNSPLHF.